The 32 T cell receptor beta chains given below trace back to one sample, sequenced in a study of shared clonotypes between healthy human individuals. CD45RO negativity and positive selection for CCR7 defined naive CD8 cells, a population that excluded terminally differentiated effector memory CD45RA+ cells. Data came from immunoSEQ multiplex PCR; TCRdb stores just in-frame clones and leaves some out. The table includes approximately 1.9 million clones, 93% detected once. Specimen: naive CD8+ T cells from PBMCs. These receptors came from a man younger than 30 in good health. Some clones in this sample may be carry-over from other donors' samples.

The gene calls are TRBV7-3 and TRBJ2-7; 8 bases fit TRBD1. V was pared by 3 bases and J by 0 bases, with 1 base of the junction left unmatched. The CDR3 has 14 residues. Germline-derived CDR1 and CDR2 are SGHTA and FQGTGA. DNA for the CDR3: TGTGCCAGCAGCTTGGGACAGGACTCCTACGAGCAGTACTTC. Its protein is CASSLGQDSYEQYF.

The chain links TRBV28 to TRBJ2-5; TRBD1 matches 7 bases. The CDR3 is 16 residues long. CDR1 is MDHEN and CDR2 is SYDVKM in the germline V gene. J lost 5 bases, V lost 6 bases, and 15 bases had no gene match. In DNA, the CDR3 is TGTGCCAGCAGGATCGGACCCAGGGGGTCAAGGGAGACCCAGTACTTC. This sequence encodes CASRIGPRGSRETQYF.

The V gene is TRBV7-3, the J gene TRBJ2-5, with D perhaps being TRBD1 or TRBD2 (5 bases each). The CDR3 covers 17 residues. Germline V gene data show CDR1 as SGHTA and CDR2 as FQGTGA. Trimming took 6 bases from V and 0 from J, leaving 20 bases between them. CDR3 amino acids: CASRFRPGTANQETQYF. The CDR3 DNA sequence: TGTGCCAGCAGATTTCGGCCGGGGACCGCTAACCAAGAGACCCAGTACTTC. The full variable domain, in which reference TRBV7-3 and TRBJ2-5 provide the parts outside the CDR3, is GAGVSQTPSNKVTEKGKYVELRCDPISGHTALYWYRQSLGQGPEFLIYFQGTGAADDSGLPNDRFFAVRPEGSVSTLKIQRTERGDSAVYLCASRFRPGTANQETQYFGPGTRLLVL.

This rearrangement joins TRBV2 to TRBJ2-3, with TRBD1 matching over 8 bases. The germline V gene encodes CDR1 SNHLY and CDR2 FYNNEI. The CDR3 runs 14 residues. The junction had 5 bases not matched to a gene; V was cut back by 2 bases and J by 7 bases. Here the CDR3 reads CASSEQGARNTQYF. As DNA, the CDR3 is TGTGCCAGCAGTGAACAGGGGGCCAGGAATACGCAGTATTTT. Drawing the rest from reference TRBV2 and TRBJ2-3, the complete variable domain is EPEVTQTPSHQVTQMGQEVILRCVPISNHLYFYWYRQILGQKVEFLVSFYNNEISEKSEIFDDQFSVERPDGSNFTLKIRSTKLEDSAMYFCASSEQGARNTQYFGPGTRLTVL.

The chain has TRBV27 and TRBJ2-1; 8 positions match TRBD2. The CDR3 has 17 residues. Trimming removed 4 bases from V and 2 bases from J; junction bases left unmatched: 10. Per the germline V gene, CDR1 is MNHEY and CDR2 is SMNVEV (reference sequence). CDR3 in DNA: TGTGCCAGCAGTTCCTCTCCTGTAGCGGGACCCTACAATGAGCAGTTCTTC. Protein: CASSSSPVAGPYNEQFF.

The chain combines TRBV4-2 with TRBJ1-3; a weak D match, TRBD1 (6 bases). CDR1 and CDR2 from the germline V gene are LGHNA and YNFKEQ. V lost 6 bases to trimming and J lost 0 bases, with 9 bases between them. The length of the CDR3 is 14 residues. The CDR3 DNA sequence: TGTGCCAGCAGTCTGGACAGCTCTGGAAACACCATATATTTT. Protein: CASSLDSSGNTIYF.

CDR3 in DNA: TGTGCCAGCAGGTTGCCTGCCTATAGCAATCAGCCCCAGCATTTT. Protein product: CASRLPAYSNQPQHF. This chain joins TRBV11-3 and TRBJ1-5; D gene uncertain. CDR1 and CDR2 (germline): SGHNT, YENEEA. The CDR3 has 15 residues. V was clipped by 6 bases and J by 0 bases, with 12 bases between them.

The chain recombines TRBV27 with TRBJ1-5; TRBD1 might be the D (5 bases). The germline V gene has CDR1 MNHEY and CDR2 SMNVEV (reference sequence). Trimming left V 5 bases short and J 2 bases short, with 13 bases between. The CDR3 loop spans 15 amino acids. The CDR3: CASSKGSAGNQPQHF. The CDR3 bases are TGTGCCAGCAGTAAGGGGAGTGCGGGCAATCAGCCCCAGCATTTT.

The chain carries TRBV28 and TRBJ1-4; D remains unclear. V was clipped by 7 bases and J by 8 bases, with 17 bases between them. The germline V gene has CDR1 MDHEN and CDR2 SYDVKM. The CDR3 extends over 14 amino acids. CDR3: CASTSVGWREKLFF. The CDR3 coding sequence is TGTGCCAGCACCTCGGTAGGCTGGCGAGAAAAACTGTTTTTT.

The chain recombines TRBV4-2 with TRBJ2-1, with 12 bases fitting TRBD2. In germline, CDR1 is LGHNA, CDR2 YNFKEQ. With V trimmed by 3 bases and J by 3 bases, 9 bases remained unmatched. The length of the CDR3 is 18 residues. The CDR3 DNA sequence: TGTGCCAGCAGCCAGTGGGCTAGCGGGAGGGCCTTCTACAATGAGCAGTTCTTC. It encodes CASSQWASGRAFYNEQFF.

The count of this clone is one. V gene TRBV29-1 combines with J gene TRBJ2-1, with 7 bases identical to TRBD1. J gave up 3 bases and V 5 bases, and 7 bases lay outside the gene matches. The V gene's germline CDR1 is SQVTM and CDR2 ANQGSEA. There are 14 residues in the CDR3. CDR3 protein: CSVLTGLRYNEQFF. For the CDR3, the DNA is TGCAGCGTTCTGACAGGGCTCCGCTACAATGAGCAGTTCTTC.

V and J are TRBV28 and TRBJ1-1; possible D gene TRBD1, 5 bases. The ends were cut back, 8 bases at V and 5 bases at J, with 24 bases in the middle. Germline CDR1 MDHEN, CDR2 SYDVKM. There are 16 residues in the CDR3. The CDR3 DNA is TGTGCCAGCGGGGGAGGGGTGAAAAGGGGAAGGACTGAAGCTTTCTTT. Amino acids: CASGGGVKRGRTEAFF.

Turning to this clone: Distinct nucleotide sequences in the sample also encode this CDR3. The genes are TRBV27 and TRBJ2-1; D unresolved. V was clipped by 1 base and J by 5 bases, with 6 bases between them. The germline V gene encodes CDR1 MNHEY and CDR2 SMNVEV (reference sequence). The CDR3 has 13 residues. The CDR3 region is CASSLYRDNEQFF. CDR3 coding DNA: TGTGCCAGCAGTTTATATAGGGACAATGAGCAGTTCTTC.

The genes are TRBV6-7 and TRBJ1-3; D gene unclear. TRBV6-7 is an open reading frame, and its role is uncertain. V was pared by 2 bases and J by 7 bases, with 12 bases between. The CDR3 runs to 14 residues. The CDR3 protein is CASSYPFLGNTIYF. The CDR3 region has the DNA TGTGCCAGCAGTTACCCCTTTCTCGGGAACACCATATATTTT.

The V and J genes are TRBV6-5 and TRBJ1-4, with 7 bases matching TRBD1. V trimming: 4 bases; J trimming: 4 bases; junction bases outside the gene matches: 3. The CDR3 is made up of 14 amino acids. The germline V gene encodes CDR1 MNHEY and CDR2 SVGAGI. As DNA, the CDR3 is TGTGCCAGCAGTTCGACAGGGAGTAATGAAAAACTGTTTTTT. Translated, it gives CASSSTGSNEKLFF.

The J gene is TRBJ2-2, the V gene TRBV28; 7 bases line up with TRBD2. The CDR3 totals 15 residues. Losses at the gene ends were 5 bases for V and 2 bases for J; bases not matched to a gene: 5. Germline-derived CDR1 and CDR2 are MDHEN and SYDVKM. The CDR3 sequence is CASSRLAENTGELFF. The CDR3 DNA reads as TGTGCCAGCAGTCGGCTAGCGGAAAACACCGGGGAGCTGTTTTTT.

The CDR3 loop reads CASSRLRGNTEAFF. CDR3 sequence (DNA): TGTGCCAGCAGCCGCTTAAGGGGAAACACTGAAGCTTTCTTT. The chain couples TRBV6-5 to TRBJ1-1; perhaps TRBD1 as D (5 bases). V lost 6 bases and J 2 bases, leaving 13 bases between the germline ends. The germline V gene encodes CDR1 MNHEY and CDR2 SVGAGI. The length of the CDR3 is 14 residues.

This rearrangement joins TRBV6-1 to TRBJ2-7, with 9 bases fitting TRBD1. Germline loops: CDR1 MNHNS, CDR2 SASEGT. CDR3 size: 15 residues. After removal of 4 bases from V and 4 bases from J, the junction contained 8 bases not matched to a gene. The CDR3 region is CASSVGTGFVYEQYF. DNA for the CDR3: TGTGCCAGCAGTGTGGGGACAGGGTTCGTTTACGAGCAGTACTTC.

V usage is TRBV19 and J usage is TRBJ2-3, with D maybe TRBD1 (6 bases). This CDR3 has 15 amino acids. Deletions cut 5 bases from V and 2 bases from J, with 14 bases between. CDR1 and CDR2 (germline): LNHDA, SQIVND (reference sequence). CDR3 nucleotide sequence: TGTGCCAGTAGTCATCGGGACACCTCCACAGATACGCAGTATTTT. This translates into CASSHRDTSTDTQYF.

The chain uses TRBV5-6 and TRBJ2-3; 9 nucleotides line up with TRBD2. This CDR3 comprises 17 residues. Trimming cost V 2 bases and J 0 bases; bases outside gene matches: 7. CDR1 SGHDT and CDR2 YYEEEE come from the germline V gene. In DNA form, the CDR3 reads TGTGCCAGCAGCTTACTCAGCGGGAGGCCTAGCACAGATACGCAGTATTTT. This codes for CASSLLSGRPSTDTQYF.

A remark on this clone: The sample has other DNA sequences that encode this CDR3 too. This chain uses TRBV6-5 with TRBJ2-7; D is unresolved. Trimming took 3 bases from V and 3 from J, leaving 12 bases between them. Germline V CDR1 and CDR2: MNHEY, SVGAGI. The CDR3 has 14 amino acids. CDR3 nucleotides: TGTGCCAGCAGTTATGGTGGCGGAAGCTACGAGCAGTACTTC. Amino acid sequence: CASSYGGGSYEQYF.

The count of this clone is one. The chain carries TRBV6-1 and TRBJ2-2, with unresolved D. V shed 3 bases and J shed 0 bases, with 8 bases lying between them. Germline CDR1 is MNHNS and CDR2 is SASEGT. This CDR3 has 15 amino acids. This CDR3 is CASSDLGTNTGELFF. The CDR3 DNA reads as TGTGCCAGCAGTGATCTGGGGACGAACACCGGGGAGCTGTTTTTT.

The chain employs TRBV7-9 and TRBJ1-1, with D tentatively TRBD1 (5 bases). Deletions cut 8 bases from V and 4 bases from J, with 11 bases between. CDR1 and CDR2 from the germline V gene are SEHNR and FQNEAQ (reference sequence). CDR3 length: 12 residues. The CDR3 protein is CASVSGLTEAFF. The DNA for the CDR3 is TGTGCCAGCGTATCAGGGCTCACTGAAGCTTTCTTT.

CDR3 loop: CASSPAFPVYNEQFF. CDR3 coding DNA: TGTGCCAGCTCACCTGCGTTCCCTGTATACAATGAGCAGTTCTTC. The chain uses TRBV18 and TRBJ2-1; D unclear. The CDR3 consists of 15 residues. V was cut by 3 bases and J by 4 bases, with 13 bases left in between. In germline, CDR1 is KGHSH, CDR2 LQKENI.

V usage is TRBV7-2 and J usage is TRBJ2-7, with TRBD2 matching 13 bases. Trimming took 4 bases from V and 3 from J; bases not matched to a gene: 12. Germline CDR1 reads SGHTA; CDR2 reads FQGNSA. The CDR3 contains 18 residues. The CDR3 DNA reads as TGTGCCAGCAGCTCCGGACTAGCGGGAGAACTCGGCAGCTACGAGCAGTACTTC. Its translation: CASSSGLAGELGSYEQYF.

DNA of the CDR3: TGTGCCAGCAAGGAAGGGACCGCATTCTACAATGAGCAGTTCTTC. Its protein product is CASKEGTAFYNEQFF. This chain uses TRBV2 with TRBJ2-1; perhaps D is TRBD1 or TRBD2 (5 bases each). The CDR3 has 15 amino acids. V was shortened by 7 bases and J by 3 bases, with 16 bases between the two germline ends. CDR1 and CDR2 (germline): SNHLY, FYNNEI.

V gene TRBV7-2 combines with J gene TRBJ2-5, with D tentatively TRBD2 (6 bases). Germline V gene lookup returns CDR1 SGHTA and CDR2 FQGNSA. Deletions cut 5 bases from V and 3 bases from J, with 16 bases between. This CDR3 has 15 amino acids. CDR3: CASSQMRREEETQYF. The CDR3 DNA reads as TGTGCCAGCAGCCAAATGAGGAGGGAGGAAGAGACCCAGTACTTC.

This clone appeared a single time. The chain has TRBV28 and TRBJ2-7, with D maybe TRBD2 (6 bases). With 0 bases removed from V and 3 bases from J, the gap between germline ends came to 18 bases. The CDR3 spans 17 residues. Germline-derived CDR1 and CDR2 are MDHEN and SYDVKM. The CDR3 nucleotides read TGTGCCAGCAGTTTATGGGGGGATCTTAGCGGACTCTACGAGCAGTACTTC. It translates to CASSLWGDLSGLYEQYF.

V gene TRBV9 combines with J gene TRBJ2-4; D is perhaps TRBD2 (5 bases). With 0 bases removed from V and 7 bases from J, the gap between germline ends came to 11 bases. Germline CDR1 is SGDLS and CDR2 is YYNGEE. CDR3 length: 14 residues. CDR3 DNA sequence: TGTGCCAGCAGCGTAGGGGGAGAAGGGAACATTCAGTACTTC. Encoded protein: CASSVGGEGNIQYF.

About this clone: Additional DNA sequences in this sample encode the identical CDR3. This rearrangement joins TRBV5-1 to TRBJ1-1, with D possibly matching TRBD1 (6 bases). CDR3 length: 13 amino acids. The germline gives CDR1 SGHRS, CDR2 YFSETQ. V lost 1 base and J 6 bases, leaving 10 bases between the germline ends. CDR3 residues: CASSLSGGAEAFF. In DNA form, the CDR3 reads TGCGCCAGCAGCTTGTCCGGGGGCGCTGAAGCTTTCTTT.

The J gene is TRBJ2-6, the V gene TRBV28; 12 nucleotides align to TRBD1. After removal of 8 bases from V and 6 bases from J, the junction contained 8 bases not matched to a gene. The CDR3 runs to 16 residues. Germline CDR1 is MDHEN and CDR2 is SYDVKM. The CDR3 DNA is TGTGCCAGCGGGGACAGGGGGCTGTTTGTGGCCAACGTCCTGACTTTC. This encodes CASGDRGLFVANVLTF. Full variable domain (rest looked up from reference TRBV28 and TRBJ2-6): DVKVTQSSRYLVKRTGEKVFLECVQDMDHENMFWYRQDPGLGLRLIYFSYDVKMKEKGDIPEGYSVSREKKERFSLILESASTNQTSMYLCASGDRGLFVANVLTFGAGSRLTVL.

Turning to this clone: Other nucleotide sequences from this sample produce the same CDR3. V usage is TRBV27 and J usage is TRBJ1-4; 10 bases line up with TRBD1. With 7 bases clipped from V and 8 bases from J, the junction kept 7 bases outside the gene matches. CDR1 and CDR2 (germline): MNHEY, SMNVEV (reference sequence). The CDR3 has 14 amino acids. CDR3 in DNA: TGTGCCAGCACCAGGACAGGGGGAGGAGAAAAACTGTTTTTT. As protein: CASTRTGGGEKLFF.